A selection of T cell receptor beta chains follows, all from one sample in a study of cytomegalovirus exposure and HLA in healthy donors. The repertoire was sequenced with immunoSEQ multiplex PCR; TCRdb's copy has only in-frame clones and lacks some. The sample has approximately 200,000 clones, approximately 88% seen once. Specimen: PBMCs. The receptors derive from a boy younger than 18 in good health and CMV-seronegative. The CDR3 runs from the conserved cysteine through the conserved F or W. The D gene is left open where the match is weak. Part of the rows lack a size; the others show once, few, many or a class for expanded clones.

clone_size j_call d_call v_call cdr3_aa cdr3_nt
few TRBJ1-5 TRBD1 TRBV10-3 CAISGQGVDQPQHF TGTGCCATCAGTGGACAGGGGGTTGATCAGCCCCAGCATTTT
NA TRBJ1-1 NA TRBV5-1 CASSARAGTEAFF TGCGCCAGCAGCGCGAGGGCTGGCACTGAAGCTTTCTTT
NA TRBJ2-7 NA TRBV7-2 CASSQTGYEQYF TGTGCCAGCAGCCAGACTGGCTACGAGCAGTACTTC
NA TRBJ2-5 TRBD1 TRBV28 CASSVTGARETQYF TGTGCCAGCAGTGTGACAGGGGCCCGAGAGACCCAGTACTTC
NA TRBJ1-2 NA TRBV6-5 CASSPTGHFGYTF TGTGCCAGCAGCCCTACGGGACATTTTGGCTACACCTTC
NA TRBJ2-7 NA TRBV10-3 CAISEGPRTTTYEQYF TGTGCCATCAGTGAAGGCCCCAGGACTACTACCTACGAGCAGTACTTC
NA TRBJ2-1 NA TRBV5-1 CASSLIQGSYNEQFF TGCGCCAGCAGCTTGATCCAGGGCTCCTACAATGAGCAGTTCTTC
NA TRBJ2-7 NA TRBV14 CASSHHRDTIYEQYF TGTGCCAGCAGCCATCACCGGGACACCATCTACGAGCAGTACTTC
NA TRBJ2-7 NA TRBV7-7 CASSPQVGGYYEQYF TGTGCTAGCAGCCCACAGGTGGGGGGATACTACGAGCAGTACTTC
NA TRBJ1-5 NA TRBV27 CASRHGGGYQPQHF TGTGCCAGCAGACATGGCGGGGGATATCAGCCCCAGCATTTT
NA TRBJ2-7 NA TRBV5-4 CASSLAGTRSYEQYF TGTGCCAGCAGCTTGGCGGGGACACGATCCTACGAGCAGTACTTC
NA TRBJ2-7 NA TRBV6-6 CASSTTDSYEQYF TGTGCCAGCAGTACGACAGACTCCTACGAGCAGTACTTC
NA TRBJ2-3 TRBD2 TRBV11-2 CASSYPGLAGADTQYF TGTGCCAGCAGCTACCCAGGACTAGCGGGAGCTGATACGCAGTATTTT
NA TRBJ1-1 TRBD1 TRBV6-1 CASRRTGDRTEAFF TGTGCCAGCAGACGGACAGGGGATCGGACTGAAGCTTTCTTT
NA TRBJ1-3 NA TRBV10-1 CASSEQVSGNTIYF TGCGCCAGCAGTGAGCAGGTCTCTGGAAACACCATATATTTT
NA TRBJ2-5 TRBD2 TRBV5-1 CASLGGVGETQYF TGCGCCAGCCTCGGGGGGGTTGGGGAGACCCAGTACTTC
NA TRBJ2-3 TRBD2 TRBV4-1 CASSQTTSVGDTQYF TGCGCCAGCAGCCAAACCACTAGCGTGGGCGATACGCAGTATTTT
NA TRBJ2-3 TRBD1 TRBV7-6 CASSLAGAGTADTDTQYF TGTGCCAGCAGCTTAGCGGGGGCTGGGACAGCTGACACAGATACGCAGTATTTT
NA TRBJ2-7 NA TRBV11-2 CASSLVSWDTPDEQYF TGTGCCAGCAGCTTAGTGTCTTGGGACACTCCTGACGAGCAGTACTTC
NA TRBJ2-5 TRBD2 TRBV6-1 CASSESGRAGLGYF TGTGCCAGCAGTGAATCTGGCAGGGCGGGACTAGGATACTTC
NA TRBJ1-5 NA TRBV2 CASSWAQANQPQHF TGTGCCAGCAGCTGGGCACAAGCTAATCAGCCCCAGCATTTT
NA TRBJ2-5 TRBD2 TRBV4-2 CASSLHSGSPGGETQYF TGTGCCAGCAGCCTGCATAGCGGGAGCCCCGGGGGGGAGACCCAGTACTTC